This paragraph reports one TCR beta chain. This entry comes from a study of CD8 T cells in Susac syndrome. FACS enriched CD8+ TEMRA cells, while bulk CD8+ and CD4+ were negatively isolated. It was with random hexamers that roughly 0.5 to 1 ug RNA was reverse transcribed. Via MiXCR, TCRdb re-called the immunoSEQ multiplex PCR reads, giving one row per CDR3 protein. The sample lists around 90,000 distinct CDR3 sequences, about 95% occurring once. Trimming took 6 bases from V and 8 from J; bases not matched to a gene: 11. Germline assignment: CDR1 SNHLY and CDR2 FYNNEI. The length of the CDR3 is 14 residues.

The J gene is TRBJ1-2, the V gene TRBV2, with 8 positions matching TRBD1. What was sequenced was CD8+ T cells from PBMCs. The sequence was collected from a human donor with Susac syndrome. The CDR3 DNA reads as TGTGCCAGCAGCCAAAATAAGGACAGGGACGGCTACACCTTC. Protein sequence: CASSQNKDRDGYTF.